Detailed here is one TCR beta chain. TCRdb's copy holds only in-frame clones and misses some; the assay was immunoSEQ multiplex PCR. The sample comprises about 990,000 clones, around 78% of which are singletons, and around 0.6% rests with the top ten. This sample stems from a study of shared clonotypes between healthy human individuals. This TCR derives from a young man in good health. Some clones in this sample may be carry-over from other donors' samples. Sequences were obtained from memory CD4+ T cells from PBMCs. Indicated subset: CD45RA-negative fraction.

The chain's CDR3 is CASSPDPDQPQHF. The CDR3 DNA follows: TGTGCCAGCTCACCGGACCCGGATCAGCCCCAGCATTTT. The chain joins TRBV18 to TRBJ1-5; no firm D call. Germline CDR1 KGHSH, CDR2 LQKENI. The V and J ends lost 3 bases and 5 bases respectively, with 8 bases between them. The CDR3 sequence is 13 residues long.